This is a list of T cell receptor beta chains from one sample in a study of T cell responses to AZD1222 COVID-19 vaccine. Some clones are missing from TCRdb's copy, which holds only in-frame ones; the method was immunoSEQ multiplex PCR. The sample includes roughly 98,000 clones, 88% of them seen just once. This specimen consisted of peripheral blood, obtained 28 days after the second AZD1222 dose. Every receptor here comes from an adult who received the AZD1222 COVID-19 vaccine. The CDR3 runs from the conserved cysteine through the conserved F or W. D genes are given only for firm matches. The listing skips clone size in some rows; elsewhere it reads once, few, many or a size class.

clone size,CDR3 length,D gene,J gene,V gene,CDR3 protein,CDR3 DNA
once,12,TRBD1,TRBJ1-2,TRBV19,CAIPTGNGGYTF,TGTGCCATCCCGACAGGGAATGGTGGCTACACCTTC
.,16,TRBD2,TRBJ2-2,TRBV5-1,CASSAGTSGYTGELFF,TGCGCCAGCAGCGCTGGGACTAGCGGCTACACCGGGGAGCTGTTTTTT
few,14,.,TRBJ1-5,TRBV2,CASRRTNSNQPQHF,TGTGCCAGCAGGCGGACAAATAGCAATCAGCCCCAGCATTTT
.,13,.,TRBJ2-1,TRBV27,CASSLRASNEQFF,TGTGCCAGCAGTTTAAGGGCCTCAAATGAGCAGTTCTTC
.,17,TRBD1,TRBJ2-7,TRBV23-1,CASSLMGQMAASYEQYF,TGCGCCAGCAGTCTAATGGGACAGATGGCGGCCTCCTACGAGCAGTACTTC
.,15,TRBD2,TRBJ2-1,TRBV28,CASRPSLAGANEQFF,TGTGCCAGCCGGCCCTCTCTAGCGGGAGCCAATGAGCAGTTCTTC
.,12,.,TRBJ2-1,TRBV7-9,CASSQQGGEQFF,TGTGCCAGCAGCCAACAGGGAGGTGAGCAGTTCTTC
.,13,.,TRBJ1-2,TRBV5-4,CASSFEANYGYTF,TGTGCCAGCAGCTTTGAAGCAAACTATGGCTACACCTTC
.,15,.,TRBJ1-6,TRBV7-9,CASSSAPQINSPLHF,TGTGCCAGCAGCTCAGCTCCCCAAATCAATTCACCCCTCCACTTT
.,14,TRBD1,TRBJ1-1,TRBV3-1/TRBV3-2,CASSLAGQGAEAFF,TGTGCCAGCAGCCTGGCGGGACAGGGGGCTGAAGCTTTCTTT
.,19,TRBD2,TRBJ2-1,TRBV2,CASQPVKGAGGLSYNEQFF,TGTGCCAGCCAGCCGGTAAAGGGTGCGGGAGGCCTCTCCTACAATGAGCAGTTCTTC
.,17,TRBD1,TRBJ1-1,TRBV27,CASSTLLRTGANTEAFF,TGTGCCAGCAGTACCCTACTTCGGACAGGAGCGAACACTGAAGCTTTCTTT
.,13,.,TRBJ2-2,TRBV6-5,CASSYSGSGELFF,TGTGCCAGCAGTTATTCGGGGTCCGGGGAGCTGTTTTTT
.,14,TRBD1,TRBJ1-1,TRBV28,CASRPGTGGTEAFF,TGTGCCAGCAGACCCGGGACAGGGGGAACTGAAGCTTTCTTT
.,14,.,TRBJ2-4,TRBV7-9,CASSLDLTGSIQYF,TGTGCCAGCAGCTTAGACCTCACCGGATCCATTCAGTACTTC
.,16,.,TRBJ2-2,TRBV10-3,CAISELSRTNTGELFF,TGTGCCATCAGTGAGTTGTCCAGGACGAACACCGGGGAGCTGTTTTTT
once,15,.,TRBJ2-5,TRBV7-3,CASTPLGAEQETQYF,TGTGCCAGCACTCCTTTGGGGGCGGAGCAAGAGACCCAGTACTTC
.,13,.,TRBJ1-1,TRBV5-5,CASSTDSNTEAFF,TGTGCCAGCAGCACAGACAGTAACACTGAAGCTTTCTTT
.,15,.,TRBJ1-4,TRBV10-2,CASKGTQESNEKLFF,TGCGCCAGCAAGGGGACCCAGGAATCTAATGAAAAACTGTTTTTT
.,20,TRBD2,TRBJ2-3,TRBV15,CATSTALAGDLMISTDTQYF,TGTGCCACCAGTACGGCACTAGCGGGAGACCTAATGATTAGCACAGATACGCAGTATTTT
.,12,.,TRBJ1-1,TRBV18,CASSPIGTQAFF,TGTGCCAGCTCACCCATAGGGACGCAAGCTTTCTTT
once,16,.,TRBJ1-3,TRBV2,CASSFHSTGVGNTIYF,TGTGCCAGCAGTTTTCACTCGACAGGAGTAGGAAACACCATATATTTT
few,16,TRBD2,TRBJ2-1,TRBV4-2,CASSRPGTSMGNEQFF,TGTGCCAGCAGCCGACCAGGGACTAGCATGGGGAATGAGCAGTTCTTC
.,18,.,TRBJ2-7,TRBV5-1,CASSPRGTWLAASYEQYF,TGCGCCAGCAGCCCGAGGGGGACGTGGCTAGCAGCATCCTACGAGCAGTACTTC
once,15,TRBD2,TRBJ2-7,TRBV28,CASSSTGTSGYEQYF,TGTGCCAGCAGTTCAACCGGGACTAGCGGCTACGAGCAGTACTTC
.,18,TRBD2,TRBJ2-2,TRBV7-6,CASSIRLAGGPNTGELFF,TGTGCCAGCAGCATAAGACTAGCGGGAGGGCCAAACACCGGGGAGCTGTTTTTT
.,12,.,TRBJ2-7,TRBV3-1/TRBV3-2,CASSQDLVSQYF,TGTGCCAGCAGCCAAGATCTTGTCTCGCAGTACTTC
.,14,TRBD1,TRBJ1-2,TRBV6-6,CASSRQGDDYGYTF,TGTGCCAGCTCCCGACAGGGTGATGACTATGGCTACACCTTC
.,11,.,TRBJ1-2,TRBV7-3,CASSKGDGYTF,TGTGCCAGCAGCAAAGGGGATGGCTACACCTTC
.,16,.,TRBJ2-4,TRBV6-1,CASSAGGGVAKNIQYF,TGTGCCAGCAGTGCAGGGGGAGGGGTGGCCAAAAACATTCAGTACTTC
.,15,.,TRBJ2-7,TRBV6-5,CASSYTGFSRDEQYF,TGTGCCAGCAGCTACACAGGGTTTAGCCGGGACGAGCAGTACTTC
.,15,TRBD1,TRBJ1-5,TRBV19,CASSRGQASNQPQHF,TGTGCCAGTAGCCGGGGACAGGCCAGCAATCAGCCCCAGCATTTT
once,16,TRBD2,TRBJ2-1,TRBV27,CASSLFTGGPQNEQFF,TGTGCCAGCAGTTTATTTACGGGAGGGCCTCAAAATGAGCAGTTCTTC
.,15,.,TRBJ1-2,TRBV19,CASSIATGQNYGYTF,TGTGCCAGTAGTATCGCTACAGGACAGAACTATGGCTACACCTTC
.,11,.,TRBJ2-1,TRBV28,CASAKGGEQFF,TGTGCCAGCGCGAAGGGGGGTGAGCAGTTCTTC
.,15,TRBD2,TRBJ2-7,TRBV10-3,CAISPASGSPYEQYF,TGTGCCATCAGCCCTGCTAGCGGGAGTCCCTACGAGCAGTACTTC
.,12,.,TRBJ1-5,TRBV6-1,CASSEQNQPQHF,TGTGCCAGCAGTGAACAGAATCAGCCCCAGCATTTT
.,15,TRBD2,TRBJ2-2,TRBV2,CASSYLAGSTGELFF,TGTGCCAGCAGTTACCTAGCGGGAAGTACCGGGGAGCTGTTTTTT
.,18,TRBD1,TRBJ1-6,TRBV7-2,CASSLRATGGVYNSPLHF,TGTGCCAGCAGCTTAAGGGCCACAGGGGGCGTCTATAATTCACCCCTCCACTTT
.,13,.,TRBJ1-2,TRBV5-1,CASSLDSVGGYTF,TGCGCCAGCAGCCTCGACAGTGTTGGGGGCTACACCTTC
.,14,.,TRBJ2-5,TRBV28,CASTSRGLSETQYF,TGTGCCAGCACGAGTCGAGGGTTATCAGAGACCCAGTACTTC
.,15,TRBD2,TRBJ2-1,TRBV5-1,CASSPGLAVYNEQFF,TGCGCCAGCAGCCCGGGACTAGCGGTTTACAATGAGCAGTTCTTC
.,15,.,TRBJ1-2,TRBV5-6,CASSLAGAVNYGYTF,TGTGCCAGCAGCTTGGCCGGTGCAGTTAACTATGGCTACACCTTC
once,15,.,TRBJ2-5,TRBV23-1,CASTHCTVYQETQYF,TGCGCCAGCACCCACTGTACCGTGTACCAAGAGACCCAGTACTTC
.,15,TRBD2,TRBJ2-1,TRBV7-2,CASSLSSGNNNEQFF,TGTGCCAGCAGCCTCTCTAGCGGCAACAACAATGAGCAGTTCTTC
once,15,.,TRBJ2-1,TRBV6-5,CASRGRSGGGYEQFF,TGTGCCAGCCGAGGGAGGTCAGGGGGAGGGTATGAGCAGTTCTTC
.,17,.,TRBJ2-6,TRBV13,CASSLGGRSSGANVLTF,TGTGCCAGCAGCTTAGGTGGCAGGTCCTCTGGGGCCAACGTCCTGACTTTC
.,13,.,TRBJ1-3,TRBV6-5,CASSYSGGNTIYF,TGTGCCAGCAGTTACTCGGGTGGAAACACCATATATTTT
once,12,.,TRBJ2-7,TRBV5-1,CASSLGGYEQYF,TGCGCCAGCAGCTTGGGGGGGTACGAGCAGTACTTC
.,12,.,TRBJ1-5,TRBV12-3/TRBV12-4,CASSWSNQPQHF,TGTGCCAGCAGTTGGAGCAATCAGCCCCAGCATTTT
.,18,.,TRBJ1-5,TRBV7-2,CAIDFGPLGGGANQPQHF,TGTGCCATCGACTTTGGCCCTCTCGGGGGGGGAGCCAATCAGCCCCAGCATTTT
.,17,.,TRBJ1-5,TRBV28,CASSLSQSGDSNQPQHF,TGTGCCAGCAGTTTATCCCAGTCAGGGGATAGCAATCAGCCCCAGCATTTT
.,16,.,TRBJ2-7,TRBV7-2,CASSLNRREWDYEQYF,TGTGCCAGCAGCTTAAATAGGAGGGAATGGGACTACGAGCAGTACTTC
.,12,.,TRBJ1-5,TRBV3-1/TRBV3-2,CASSKGDQPQHF,TGTGCCAGCAGCAAAGGGGATCAGCCCCAGCATTTT
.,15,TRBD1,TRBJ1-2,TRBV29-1,CSVPNQGGPNYGYTF,TGCAGCGTCCCCAACCAGGGGGGTCCTAACTATGGCTACACCTTC
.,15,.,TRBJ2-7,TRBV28,CASSPYLGSGYEQYF,TGTGCCAGCAGCCCCTATCTAGGTTCGGGGTACGAGCAGTACTTC
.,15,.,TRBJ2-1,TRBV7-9,CASSTLGTNYNEQFF,TGTGCCAGCAGCACCCTCGGGACAAATTACAATGAGCAGTTCTTC
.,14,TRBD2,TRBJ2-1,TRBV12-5,CASGPVGLAFVQFF,TGTGCTAGTGGCCCGGTAGGACTAGCCTTTGTCCAGTTCTTC
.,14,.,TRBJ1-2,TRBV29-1,CSVKKLRDDGGYTF,TGCAGCGTCAAAAAACTCCGGGACGACGGGGGCTACACCTTC